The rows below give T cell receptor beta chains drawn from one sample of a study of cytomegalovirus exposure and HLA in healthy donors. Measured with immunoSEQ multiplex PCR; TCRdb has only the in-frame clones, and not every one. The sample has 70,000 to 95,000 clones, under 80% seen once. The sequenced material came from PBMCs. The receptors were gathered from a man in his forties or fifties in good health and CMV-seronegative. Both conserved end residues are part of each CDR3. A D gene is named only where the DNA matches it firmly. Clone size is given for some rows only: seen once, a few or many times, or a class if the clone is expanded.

CASSSLLNSQETQYF | TGCGCCAGCAGCTCCCTCCTGAATAGCCAAGAGACCCAGTACTTC | TRBJ2-5 | few | - | TRBV5-1
CSAAGDREYEQYF | TGCAGCGCCGCAGGCGACAGGGAGTACGAGCAGTACTTC | TRBJ2-7 | - | TRBD1 | TRBV29-1
CASSIAIADTQYF | TGTGCCAGTAGTATCGCGATTGCAGATACGCAGTATTTT | TRBJ2-3 | - | - | TRBV19
CASSQDLEVASEQYF | TGTGCCAGCAGCCAAGATCTTGAGGTAGCCAGCGAGCAGTACTTC | TRBJ2-7 | - | - | TRBV4-2
CAWSLGLADYEQYF | TGTGCCTGGAGTCTGGGACTAGCAGATTACGAGCAGTACTTC | TRBJ2-7 | - | TRBD2 | TRBV30
CASSPAELSGANVLTF | TGTGCCAGCAGTCCAGCGGAACTCTCTGGGGCCAACGTCCTGACTTTC | TRBJ2-6 | few | - | TRBV5-6
CASSVAGTSGPDNEQFF | TGTGCCAGCAGCGTAGCGGGGACTAGCGGGCCTGACAATGAGCAGTTCTTC | TRBJ2-1 | - | TRBD2 | TRBV9
CASSTGTGMLAQYF | TGTGCCAGCAGTACCGGGACAGGGATGTTGGCCCAGTACTTC | TRBJ2-5 | - | TRBD1 | TRBV7-9
CASGLTDRGYSPLHF | TGTGCCAGCGGATTGACGGACAGGGGTTATTCACCCCTCCACTTT | TRBJ1-6 | few | TRBD1 | TRBV27
CASSTGGVSTEAFF | TGTGCCAGTAGTACCGGAGGGGTGAGCACTGAAGCTTTCTTT | TRBJ1-1 | - | - | TRBV19
CARSLYRVSSGNTIYF | TGTGCCAGAAGCTTGTACAGGGTGAGCTCTGGAAACACCATATATTTT | TRBJ1-3 | - | - | TRBV5-3
CASSPTGDRAYEQYF | TGTGCCAGCAGCCCCACCGGGGACAGGGCCTACGAGCAGTACTTC | TRBJ2-7 | - | TRBD1 | TRBV7-3
CASSLLAEGYEQYF | TGTGCCAGCAGTTTATTGGCAGAGGGATACGAGCAGTACTTC | TRBJ2-7 | - | - | TRBV28
CASSLAIDGGSQYF | TGTGCCAGCAGCTTAGCGATAGACGGTGGGAGTCAGTACTTC | TRBJ2-4 | - | - | TRBV7-9
CASSLSAGTDTQYF | TGTGCCAGCAGCTTATCAGCGGGTACAGATACGCAGTATTTT | TRBJ2-3 | few | - | TRBV7-2
CASSLGRGNTEAFF | TGCGCCAGCAGCTTGGGAAGGGGGAACACTGAAGCTTTCTTT | TRBJ1-1 | - | - | TRBV5-1
CAISDRDRGRGEQYF | TGTGCCATCAGTGACCGGGACAGGGGGCGGGGGGAGCAGTACTTC | TRBJ2-7 | - | TRBD1 | TRBV10-3
CASSSLSRTGDTEAFF | TGTGCCAGCAGTTCCCTCTCAAGGACGGGAGACACTGAAGCTTTCTTT | TRBJ1-1 | - | - | TRBV28
CASSLYEYPPYEQYF | TGTGCCAGCAGTTTGTATGAGTACCCCCCCTACGAGCAGTACTTC | TRBJ2-7 | - | - | TRBV6-5
CASSLPPSTQYF | TGTGCCAGCAGCCTCCCCCCCTCCACGCAGTATTTT | TRBJ2-3 | once | - | TRBV14
CASSSWGDSEAQYF | TGTGCCAGCAGCTCCTGGGGGGATTCAGAGGCCCAGTACTTC | TRBJ2-5 | - | - | TRBV11-2
CASSVGSAGGRDEQFF | TGTGCCAGCAGCGTAGGAAGCGCGGGAGGGCGGGATGAGCAGTTCTTC | TRBJ2-1 | - | TRBD2 | TRBV9
CASSADSGNTIYF | TGTGCCAGCAGCGCAGACTCTGGAAACACCATATATTTT | TRBJ1-3 | - | - | TRBV5-6
CASSPQGLPRNSPLHF | TGTGCCAGCTCACCACAAGGCCTTCCCAGGAATTCACCCCTCCACTTT | TRBJ1-6 | few | - | TRBV18
CASSYRLAGVYEQFF | TGTGCCAGCAGTTACCGTCTAGCGGGAGTATATGAGCAGTTCTTC | TRBJ2-1 | few | TRBD2 | TRBV6-5
CAVQGVASRNEQFF | TGTGCCGTACAGGGTGTGGCCTCAAGGAATGAGCAGTTCTTC | TRBJ2-1 | - | - | TRBV28
CASSLSREWQETQYF | TGTGCCAGCAGCTTGTCGCGGGAGTGGCAAGAGACCCAGTACTTC | TRBJ2-5 | - | TRBD2 | TRBV5-6